This record looks at one TCR beta chain sequence and its context. The data originate from a study of PD-L1 blockade in urothelial cancer. The time point here: peripheral blood 6 weeks after treatment start. Assay used: immunoSEQ multiplex PCR; TCRdb lists only in-frame clones, some missing. The sample shows some 120,000 clones, around 86% of them seen only once. This CDR3 is 15 amino acids long. Trimming cost V 5 bases and J 4 bases; bases outside gene matches: 6. Germline values: CDR1 LNHDA, CDR2 SQIVND (reference sequence). The rearrangement links TRBV19 to TRBJ1-5; 9 nucleotides align to TRBD1. This sequence originates from a man aged 50 or older with urothelial cancer. The material sequenced was PBMCs, taken around atezolizumab (anti-PD-L1) treatment. The CDR3 DNA is TGTGCCAGTAGTCTGGGGACAGGGAGGAATCAGCCCCAGCATTTT. Encoded protein: CASSLGTGRNQPQHF.